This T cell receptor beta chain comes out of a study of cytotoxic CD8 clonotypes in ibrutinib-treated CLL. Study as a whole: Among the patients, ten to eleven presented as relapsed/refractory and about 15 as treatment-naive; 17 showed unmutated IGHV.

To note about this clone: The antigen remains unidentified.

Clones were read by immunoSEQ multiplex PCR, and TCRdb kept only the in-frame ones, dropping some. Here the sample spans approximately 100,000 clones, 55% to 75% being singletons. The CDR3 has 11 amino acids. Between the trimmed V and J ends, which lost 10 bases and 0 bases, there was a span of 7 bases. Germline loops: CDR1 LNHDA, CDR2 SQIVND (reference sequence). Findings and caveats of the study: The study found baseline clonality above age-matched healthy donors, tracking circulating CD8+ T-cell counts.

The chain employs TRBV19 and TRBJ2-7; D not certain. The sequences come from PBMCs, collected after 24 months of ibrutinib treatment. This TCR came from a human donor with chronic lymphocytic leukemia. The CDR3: CATTASYEQYF. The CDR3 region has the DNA TGTGCCACTACAGCCTCCTACGAGCAGTACTTC.